Listed here are 21 T cell receptor beta chains from one sample, sequenced in a study of CD8 T cells in Susac syndrome. The RNA input was 0.5 to 1 ug, and it was reverse transcribed with random hexamers. TCRdb used MiXCR to reprocess the immunoSEQ multiplex PCR reads, holding one entry per CDR3 protein. The sample shows some 170,000 distinct CDR3 sequences, roughly 94% of them seen only once. The sequencing input was CD4+ T cells from PBMCs. The source is a human donor with Susac syndrome.

This clonotype was counted a few times. The chain combines TRBV30 with TRBJ2-1; a possible D gene is TRBD2 (6 bases). The CDR3 runs to 11 residues. Deletions cut 0 bases from V and 10 bases from J, with 7 bases between. From germline, CDR1 is GTSNPN and CDR2 SVGIG (reference sequence). DNA of the CDR3: TGTGCCTGGAGTGTTGGGGGGGAGCAGTTCTTC. This codes for CAWSVGGEQFF.

This chain links TRBV5-1 with TRBJ1-1; 8 nucleotides line up with TRBD1. There are 15 residues in the CDR3. The V and J ends lost 4 bases and 1 base, in that order; junction bases with no gene match: 6. Germline-derived CDR1 and CDR2 are SGHRS and YFSETQ. CDR3 amino acids: CASSPWTGKNTEAFF. CDR3 sequence (DNA): TGCGCCAGCAGCCCTTGGACAGGGAAGAACACTGAAGCTTTCTTT. Filled out from reference TRBV5-1 and TRBJ1-1, the complete variable domain reads KAGVTQTPRYLIKTRGQQVTLSCSPISGHRSVSWYQQTPGQGLQFLFEYFSETQRNKGNFPGRFSGRQFSNSRSEMNVSTLELGDSALYLCASSPWTGKNTEAFFGQGTRLTVV.

This chain connects TRBV3-1 to TRBJ1-1, with D possibly matching TRBD1 (5 bases). Between the trimmed V and J ends, which lost 4 bases and 3 bases, there was a span of 12 bases. Germline V gives CDR1 LGHDT, CDR2 YNNKEL (reference sequence). The CDR3 spans 14 residues. The CDR3 DNA is TGTGCCAGCAGCCCGTTCGGGGGGGACACTGAAGCTTTCTTT. This sequence encodes CASSPFGGDTEAFF.

This sequence joins TRBV29-1 and TRBJ2-7; TRBD1 matches 10 bases. The trim removed 3 bases at V and 6 bases at J, leaving 5 bases unmatched. There are 13 residues in the CDR3. The V gene's germline CDR1 is SQVTM and CDR2 ANQGSEA. CDR3 DNA: TGCAGCGTTGAGGGGACAGGGGCTTCCGAGCAGTACTTC. This sequence encodes CSVEGTGASEQYF.

This clonotype was picked up one time. The gene calls are TRBV9 and TRBJ1-1; 7 bases fit TRBD1. Unmatched junction bases numbered 5, after V lost 3 bases and J lost 0 bases. The germline V gene has CDR1 SGDLS and CDR2 YYNGEE. The CDR3 is 15 residues long. This CDR3 is CASSADTGVNTEAFF. In nucleotides, the CDR3 is TGTGCCAGCAGCGCCGACACAGGGGTGAACACTGAAGCTTTCTTT.

The chain recombines TRBV6-1 with TRBJ2-3; D gene unclear. CDR3 length equals 13 residues. Trimming shortened V by 9 bases and J by 3 bases, and 13 bases separated the two germline ends. Looked up from germline, CDR1 is MNHNS and CDR2 is SASEGT. The CDR3 loop reads CASRESGTDTQYF. The CDR3 DNA is TGTGCCAGTAGGGAATCGGGTACAGATACGCAGTATTTT.

The chain is built from TRBV4-3 and TRBJ2-3; TRBD2 matches at 7 bases. The CDR3 loop spans 17 amino acids. Germline trimming cut 0 bases from V and 2 bases from J; bases unmatched to any gene: 8. Germline assignment: CDR1 LGHNA and CDR2 YSLEER. CDR3 protein: CASSQDENSGSTDTQYF. In nucleotides, the CDR3 is TGCGCCAGCAGCCAAGATGAGAATAGCGGGTCCACAGATACGCAGTATTTT.

This clonotype was recorded a few times. This chain connects TRBV19 to TRBJ2-5, with TRBD2 matching over 7 bases. J gave up 0 bases and V 6 bases, and 1 base lay outside the gene matches. The V gene's germline CDR1 is LNHDA and CDR2 SQIVND (reference sequence). The CDR3 loop spans 13 amino acids. The CDR3 DNA is TGTGCCAGTAGAGGACTAGACCAAGAGACCCAGTACTTC. It encodes CASRGLDQETQYF.

The genes are TRBV29-1 and TRBJ2-2, with D hard to call. CDR3 length: 12 residues. V lost 5 bases and J lost 6, with 10 bases in between. CDR1 is SQVTM, CDR2 ANQGSEA, per germline. CDR3 bases: TGCAGCGTTACGGTTTTTTCCGGGGAGCTGTTTTTT. It is translated as CSVTVFSGELFF.

The chain carries TRBV20-1 and TRBJ2-5, with D hard to call. CDR1 is DFQATT, CDR2 SNEGSKA, per germline (reference sequence). The CDR3 totals 12 residues. With 4 bases removed from V and 2 bases from J, the gap between germline ends came to 8 bases. The CDR3 loop reads CSAKFNQETQYF. CDR3 coding DNA: TGCAGTGCTAAGTTTAATCAAGAGACCCAGTACTTC.

In its sample, this clonotype was seen once. The chain couples TRBV9 to TRBJ1-2; tentative D call: TRBD1 (6 bases). CDR1 and CDR2 (germline): SGDLS, YYNGEE. Trimming removed 3 bases from V and 4 bases from J, with 19 bases in between. The CDR3 contains 16 residues. CDR3 loop: CASSGVGGLRGYGYTF. The CDR3 DNA is TGTGCCAGCAGCGGGGTCGGGGGGCTCCGGGGCTATGGCTACACCTTC.

DNA for the CDR3: TGCAGCGTTGGAGAGACAGGGGGGGATGGCTACACCTTC. Its protein is CSVGETGGDGYTF. This chain connects TRBV29-1 to TRBJ1-2; TRBD1 aligns across 9 bases. The germline gives CDR1 SQVTM, CDR2 ANQGSEA. Losses at the gene ends were 4 bases for V and 6 bases for J; bases not matched to a gene: 6. This CDR3 comprises 13 residues. Filled out from reference TRBV29-1 and TRBJ1-2, the complete variable domain reads SAVISQKPSRDICQRGTSLTIQCQVDSQVTMMFWYRQQPGQSLTLIATANQGSEATYESGFVIDKFPISRPNLTFSTLTVSNMSPEDSSIYLCSVGETGGDGYTFGSGTRLTVV.

V and J are TRBV7-2 and TRBJ2-3, with 8 bases identical to TRBD2. Germline loops: CDR1 SGHTA, CDR2 FQGNSA. The CDR3 consists of 15 residues. V trimming: 3 bases; J trimming: 1 base; junction bases outside the gene matches: 3. As DNA, the CDR3 is TGTGCCAGCAGCTTCGGGAGGGCGGGCACAGATACGCAGTATTTT. It translates to CASSFGRAGTDTQYF.

This chain uses TRBV29-1 with TRBJ2-3, with TRBD2 matching 7 bases. J lost 3 bases, V lost 7 bases, and 7 bases had no gene match. Germline V lookup: CDR1 SQVTM, CDR2 ANQGSEA. The CDR3 runs 13 residues. The CDR3 DNA follows: TGCAGCGGTGGGAGGGAACGAACAGATACGCAGTATTTT. Amino acid sequence: CSGGRERTDTQYF.

The chain has TRBV30 and TRBJ2-7; D uncertain. In germline, CDR1 is GTSNPN, CDR2 SVGIG (reference sequence). This CDR3 is 12 amino acids long. Deletions cut 4 bases from V and 4 bases from J, with 11 bases between. The CDR3: CAWNLSGYEQYF. The CDR3 coding sequence is TGTGCCTGGAATTTATCGGGTTACGAGCAGTACTTC.

V usage is TRBV7-6 and J usage is TRBJ2-1, with 8 positions matching TRBD1. With 6 bases clipped from V and 6 bases from J, the junction kept 16 bases outside the gene matches. The germline V gene has CDR1 SGHVS and CDR2 FNYEAQ. This CDR3 is 17 amino acids long. CDR3 sequence reads: CASSPISRGPIVNEQFF. CDR3 DNA: TGTGCCAGCAGTCCCATCTCCAGGGGGCCCATCGTCAATGAGCAGTTCTTC.

The V and J genes are TRBV12-3 or TRBV12-4 and TRBJ2-1; the match to TRBD2 covers 14 bases. With 5 bases clipped from V and 7 bases from J, the junction kept 7 bases outside the gene matches. The CDR3 sequence is 16 residues long. For the CDR3, the DNA is TGTGCCAGCAGTCCCCTAGGGACTAGCGGGAGAAATGAGCAGTTCTTC. Amino acids: CASSPLGTSGRNEQFF.

This clonotype turned up a few times. This rearrangement joins TRBV12-3 or TRBV12-4 to TRBJ2-1; TRBD2 aligns across 8 bases. This CDR3 spans 14 amino acids. The junction had 7 bases not matched to a gene; V was cut back by 4 bases and J by 8 bases. The CDR3, as DNA: TGTGCCAGCAGTTCCCCGGGGACTAGAGATGAGCAGTTCTTC. Protein: CASSSPGTRDEQFF.

This clonotype was detected once. The V and J genes are TRBV20-1 and TRBJ2-3; TRBD2 is a possible D gene (5 bases). The CDR3 runs to 14 residues. CDR1 and CDR2 (germline): DFQATT, SNEGSKA (reference sequence). V dropped 0 bases and J dropped 3 bases, with 10 bases sitting between them. CDR3 residues: CSAREPSGTDTQYF. CDR3 bases: TGCAGTGCTAGAGAGCCAAGCGGTACAGATACGCAGTATTTT.

The chain employs TRBV6-6 and TRBJ2-3; weak D call: TRBD1 (6 bases). Trimming removed 10 bases at V and 6 bases at J, with 17 bases between. In germline, CDR1 is MNHNY, CDR2 SVGAGI (reference sequence). This CDR3 spans 13 amino acids. This chain's CDR3 is CATTGGRSDTQYF. Here the CDR3 DNA reads TGTGCCACCACTGGGGGCCGGTCTGATACGCAGTATTTT.

This chain connects TRBV6-6 to TRBJ2-5, with 10 bases matching TRBD1. There are 14 residues in the CDR3. Germline loops: CDR1 MNHNY, CDR2 SVGAGI (reference sequence). V lost 4 bases, J lost 5 bases, and 4 bases stayed unmatched. CDR3 sequence reads: CASSWTGGGETQYF. CDR3 nucleotides: TGTGCCAGCAGTTGGACAGGGGGTGGGGAGACCCAGTACTTC.